This TCR beta chain came from a study of cytomegalovirus exposure and HLA in healthy donors. As for the study in general: Drawn from HLA-typed donors, around 85 million unique TCRs were held in an early data release. Study findings and constraints: The classifier reportedly diagnosed cytomegalovirus status with high specificity and sensitivity.

The germline gives CDR1 DFQATT, CDR2 SNEGSKA (reference sequence). The CDR3 has 11 residues. V dropped 3 bases and J dropped 4 bases, with 7 bases sitting between them. With regard to this clone: Its antigen is currently unknown.

Use of 60 Vbeta and 13 Jbeta primers characterized the PCR. Only in-frame clones appear in the TCRdb table, and some are missing; sequencing was by immunoSEQ multiplex PCR. The sample lists roughly 130,000 clones, around 83% occurring once. The specimen sequenced was PBMCs. This chain links TRBV20-1 with TRBJ2-7; no definite D call. The clonotype originates from a woman aged 18-30 years in good health and CMV-seropositive. The DNA for the CDR3 is TGCAGTGCTAGCAGTGAATACGAGCAGTACTTC. Its translation: CSASSEYEQYF.